A single TCR beta chain is shown here with its context. Profiling relied on immunoSEQ multiplex PCR, and the TCRdb table lists in-frame clones only, not all of them. The sample includes some 200,000 clones, 70% to 90% of them seen just once. V was shortened by 6 bases and J by 3 bases, with 10 bases between the two germline ends. This CDR3 contains 13 residues. CDR1 and CDR2 from the germline V gene are MNHEY and SMNVEV (reference sequence). This sample is part of a study of blood T cell repertoires in COVID-19. Looking at the study overall: PBMCs, B-cell-depleted T cells, or T cells provided the cDNA or gDNA that made up the material.

This TCR was recovered from a man at least 80 years old with acute or convalescent COVID-19. The chain links TRBV27 to TRBJ2-3; D uncertain. Sequencing was performed on peripheral blood. The CDR3 region is CASRRHSTDTQYF. CDR3 in DNA: TGTGCCAGCAGACGACATTCGACAGATACGCAGTATTTT.